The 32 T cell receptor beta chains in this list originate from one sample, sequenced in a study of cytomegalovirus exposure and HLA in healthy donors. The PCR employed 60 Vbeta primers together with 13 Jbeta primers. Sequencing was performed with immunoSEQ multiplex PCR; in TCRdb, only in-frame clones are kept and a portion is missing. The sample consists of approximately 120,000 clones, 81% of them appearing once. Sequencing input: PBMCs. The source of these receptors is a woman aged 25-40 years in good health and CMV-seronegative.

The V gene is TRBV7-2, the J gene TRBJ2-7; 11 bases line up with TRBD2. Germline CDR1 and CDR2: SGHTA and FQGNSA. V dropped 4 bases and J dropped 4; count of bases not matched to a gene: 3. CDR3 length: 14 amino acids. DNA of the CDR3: TGTGCCAGCAGCTCTCTAGCGGGAGGATACGAGCAGTACTTC. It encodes CASSSLAGGYEQYF.

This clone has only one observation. The CDR3 DNA reads TGTGCCAGCAGCAAAGGCACAGGGATTACTAGTCAGCCCCAGCATTTT. Its protein is CASSKGTGITSQPQHF. The J gene is TRBJ1-5, the V gene TRBV21-1; the tabulated D call, TRBD1, remains unverified against the DNA. TRBV21-1 is given as a pseudogene. The length of the CDR3 is 16 residues.

The DNA for the CDR3 is TGTGCCAGCACCGGACAGGGGCGACAAGCTTTCTTT. It yields the protein CASTGQGRQAFF. The chain has TRBV6-5 and TRBJ1-1, with TRBD1 identical over 9 bases. The CDR3 has 12 amino acids. CDR1 and CDR2 (germline): MNHEY, SVGAGI. Trimming cost V 7 bases and J 9 bases; bases outside gene matches: 6.

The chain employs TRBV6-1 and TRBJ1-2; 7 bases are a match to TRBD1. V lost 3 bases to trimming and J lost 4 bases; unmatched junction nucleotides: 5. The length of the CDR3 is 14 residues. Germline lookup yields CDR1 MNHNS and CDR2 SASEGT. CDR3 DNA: TGTGCCAGCAGTGAGGACGGGACAGTCTATGGCTACACCTTC. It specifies CASSEDGTVYGYTF.

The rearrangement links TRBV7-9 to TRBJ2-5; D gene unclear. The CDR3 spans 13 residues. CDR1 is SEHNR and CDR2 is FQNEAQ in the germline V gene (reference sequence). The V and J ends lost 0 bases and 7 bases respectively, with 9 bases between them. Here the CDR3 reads CASSLAVSGTQYF. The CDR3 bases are TGTGCCAGCAGCTTAGCGGTTTCGGGGACCCAGTACTTC.

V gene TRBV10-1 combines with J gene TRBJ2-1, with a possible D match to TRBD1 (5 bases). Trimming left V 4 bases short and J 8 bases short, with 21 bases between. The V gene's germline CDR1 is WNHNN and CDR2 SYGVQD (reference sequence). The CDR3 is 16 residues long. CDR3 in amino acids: CASSGSQGSLLHEQFF. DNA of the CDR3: TGCGCCAGCAGTGGGTCTCAGGGCAGCCTCTTGCATGAGCAGTTCTTC.

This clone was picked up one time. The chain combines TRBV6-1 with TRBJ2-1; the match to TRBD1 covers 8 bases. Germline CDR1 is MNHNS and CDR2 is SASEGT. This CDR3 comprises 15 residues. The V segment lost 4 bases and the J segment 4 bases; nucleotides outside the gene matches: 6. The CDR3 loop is CASSGTGGPYNEQFF. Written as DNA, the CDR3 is TGTGCCAGCAGTGGTACAGGGGGACCTTACAATGAGCAGTTCTTC.

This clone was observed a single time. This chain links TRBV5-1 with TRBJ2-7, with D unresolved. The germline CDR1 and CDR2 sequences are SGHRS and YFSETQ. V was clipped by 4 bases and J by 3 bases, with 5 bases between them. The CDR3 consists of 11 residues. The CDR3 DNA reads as TGCGCCAGCAGCGCTAACTACGAGCAGTACTTC. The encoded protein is CASSANYEQYF. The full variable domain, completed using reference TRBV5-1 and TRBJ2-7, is KAGVTQTPRYLIKTRGQQVTLSCSPISGHRSVSWYQQTPGQGLQFLFEYFSETQRNKGNFPGRFSGRQFSNSRSEMNVSTLELGDSALYLCASSANYEQYFGPGTRLTVT.

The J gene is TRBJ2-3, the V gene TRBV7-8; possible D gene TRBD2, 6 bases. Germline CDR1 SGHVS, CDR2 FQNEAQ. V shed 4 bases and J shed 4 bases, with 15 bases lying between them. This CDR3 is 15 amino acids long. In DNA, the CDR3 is TGTGCCAGCAGCTCGCTGTTCCCTAGCGCAGATACGCAGTATTTT. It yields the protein CASSSLFPSADTQYF. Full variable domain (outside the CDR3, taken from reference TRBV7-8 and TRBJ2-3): GAGVSQSPRYKVAKRGQDVALRCDPISGHVSLFWYQQALGQGPEFLTYFQNEAQLDKSGLPSDRFFAERPEGSVSTLKIQRTQQEDSAVYLCASSSLFPSADTQYFGPGTRLTVL.

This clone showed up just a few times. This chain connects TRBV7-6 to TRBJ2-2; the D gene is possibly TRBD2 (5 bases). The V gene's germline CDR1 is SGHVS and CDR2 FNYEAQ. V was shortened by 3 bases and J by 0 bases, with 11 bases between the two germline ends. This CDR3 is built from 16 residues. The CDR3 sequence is CASSLRWGANTGELFF. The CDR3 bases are TGTGCCAGCAGCTTGCGATGGGGAGCGAACACCGGGGAGCTGTTTTTT.

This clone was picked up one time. This chain's CDR3 is CASSVGPQGGYGYTF. The CDR3 bases are TGTGCCAGCAGTGTGGGACCACAGGGTGGCTATGGCTACACCTTC. V and J are TRBV2 and TRBJ1-2; D may be TRBD1 (6 bases). The CDR3 has 15 amino acids. Trimming cost V 4 bases and J 4 bases, with 16 bases left between them. CDR1 is SNHLY and CDR2 is FYNNEI in the germline V gene.

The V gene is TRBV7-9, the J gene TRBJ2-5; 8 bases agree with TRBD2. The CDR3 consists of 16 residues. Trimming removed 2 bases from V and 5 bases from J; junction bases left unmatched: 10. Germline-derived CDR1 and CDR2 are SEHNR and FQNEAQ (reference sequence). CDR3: CASSLWRSGGRETQYF. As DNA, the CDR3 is TGTGCCAGCAGCTTATGGCGCAGCGGGGGCAGGGAGACCCAGTACTTC.

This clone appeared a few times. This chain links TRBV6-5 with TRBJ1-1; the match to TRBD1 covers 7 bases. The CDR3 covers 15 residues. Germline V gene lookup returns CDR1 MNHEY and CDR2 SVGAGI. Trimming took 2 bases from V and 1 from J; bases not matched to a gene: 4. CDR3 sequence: CASSYQGQPNTEAFF. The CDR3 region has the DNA TGTGCCAGCAGTTACCAGGGACAGCCGAACACTGAAGCTTTCTTT.

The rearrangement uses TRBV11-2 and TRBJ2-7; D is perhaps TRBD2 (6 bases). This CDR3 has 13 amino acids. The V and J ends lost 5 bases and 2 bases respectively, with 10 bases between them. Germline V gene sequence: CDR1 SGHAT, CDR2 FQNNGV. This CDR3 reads CASSLPGAYEQYF. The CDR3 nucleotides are TGTGCCAGCAGCCTACCGGGGGCCTACGAGCAGTACTTC.

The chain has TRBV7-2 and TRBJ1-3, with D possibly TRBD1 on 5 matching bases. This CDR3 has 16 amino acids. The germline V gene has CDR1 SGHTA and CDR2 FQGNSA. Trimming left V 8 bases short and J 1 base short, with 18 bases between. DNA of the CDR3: TGTGCCAGCGGGGACCGGAGGGCCGGGTCTGGAAACACCATATATTTT. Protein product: CASGDRRAGSGNTIYF.

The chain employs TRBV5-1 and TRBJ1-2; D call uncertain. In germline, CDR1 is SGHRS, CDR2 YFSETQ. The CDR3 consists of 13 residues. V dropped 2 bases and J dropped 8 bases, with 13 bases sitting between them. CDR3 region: CASSFGNAGGYTF. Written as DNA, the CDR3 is TGCGCCAGCAGCTTTGGCAATGCAGGCGGCTACACCTTC. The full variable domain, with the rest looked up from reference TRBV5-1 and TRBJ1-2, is KAGVTQTPRYLIKTRGQQVTLSCSPISGHRSVSWYQQTPGQGLQFLFEYFSETQRNKGNFPGRFSGRQFSNSRSEMNVSTLELGDSALYLCASSFGNAGGYTFGSGTRLTVV.

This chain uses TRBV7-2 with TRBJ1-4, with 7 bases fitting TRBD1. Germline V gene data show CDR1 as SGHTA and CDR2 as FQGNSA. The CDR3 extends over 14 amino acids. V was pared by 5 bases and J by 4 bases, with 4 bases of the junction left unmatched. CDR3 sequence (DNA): TGTGCCAGCAGCCCAGACAGGGTTAATGAAAAACTGTTTTTT. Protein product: CASSPDRVNEKLFF.

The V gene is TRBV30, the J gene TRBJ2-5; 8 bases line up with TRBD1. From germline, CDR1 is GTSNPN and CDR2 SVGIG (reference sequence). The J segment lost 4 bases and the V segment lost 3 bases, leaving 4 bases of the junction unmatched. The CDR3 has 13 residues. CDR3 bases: TGTGCCTGGAGACTAACAGGGGGAGAGACCCAGTACTTC. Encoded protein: CAWRLTGGETQYF.

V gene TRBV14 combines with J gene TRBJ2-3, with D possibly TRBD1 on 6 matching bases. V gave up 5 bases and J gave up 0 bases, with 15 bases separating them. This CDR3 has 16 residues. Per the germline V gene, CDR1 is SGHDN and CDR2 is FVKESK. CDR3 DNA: TGTGCCAGCAGCTTACCGGGACAAACTAGCACAGATACGCAGTATTTT. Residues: CASSLPGQTSTDTQYF.

CDR3 DNA: TGTGCCAGCGCGGATAGCAATCAGCCCCAGCATTTT. This sequence encodes CASADSNQPQHF. The gene calls are TRBV2 and TRBJ1-5; D is uncertain. The germline V and J ends were trimmed by 8 bases and 0 bases, with 5 bases remaining between them. Germline V gene data show CDR1 as SNHLY and CDR2 as FYNNEI. The CDR3 is 12 residues long.

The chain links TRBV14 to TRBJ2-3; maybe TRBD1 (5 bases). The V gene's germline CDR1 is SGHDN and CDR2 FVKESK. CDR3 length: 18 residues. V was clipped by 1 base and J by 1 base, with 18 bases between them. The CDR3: CASSQVYPVGLGTDTQYF. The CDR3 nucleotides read TGTGCCAGCAGCCAAGTATACCCAGTGGGGCTGGGCACAGATACGCAGTATTTT.

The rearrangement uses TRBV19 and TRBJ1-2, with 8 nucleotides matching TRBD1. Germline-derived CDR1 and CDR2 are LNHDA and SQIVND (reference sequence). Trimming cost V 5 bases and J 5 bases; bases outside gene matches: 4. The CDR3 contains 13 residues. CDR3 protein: CASSSQGGYGYTF. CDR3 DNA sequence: TGTGCCAGTAGTTCACAGGGGGGGTATGGCTACACCTTC. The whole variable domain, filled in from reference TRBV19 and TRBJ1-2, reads DGGITQSPKYLFRKEGQNVTLSCEQNLNHDAMYWYRQDPGQGLRLIYYSQIVNDFQKGDIAEGYSVSREKKESFPLTVTSAQKNPTAFYLCASSSQGGYGYTFGSGTRLTVV.

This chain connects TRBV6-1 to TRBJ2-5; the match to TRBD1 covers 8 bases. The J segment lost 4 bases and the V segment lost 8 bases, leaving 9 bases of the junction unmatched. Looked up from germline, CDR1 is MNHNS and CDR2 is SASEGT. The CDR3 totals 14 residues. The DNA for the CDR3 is TGTGCCAGCTTCACAGGGGGTAGCGGAGAGACCCAGTACTTC. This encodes CASFTGGSGETQYF.

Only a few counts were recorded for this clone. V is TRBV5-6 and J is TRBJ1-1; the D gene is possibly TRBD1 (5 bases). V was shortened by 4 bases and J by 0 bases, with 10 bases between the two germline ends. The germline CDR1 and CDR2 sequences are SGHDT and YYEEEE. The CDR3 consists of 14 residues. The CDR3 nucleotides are TGTGCCAGCAGCAGGCGGGGCGTGAACACTGAAGCTTTCTTT. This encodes CASSRRGVNTEAFF.

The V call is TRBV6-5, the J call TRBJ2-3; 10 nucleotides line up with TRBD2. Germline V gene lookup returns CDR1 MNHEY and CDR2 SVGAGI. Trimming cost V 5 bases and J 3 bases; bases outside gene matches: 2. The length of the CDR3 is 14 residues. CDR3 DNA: TGTGCCAGCAGTACTAGCGGGGCAACAGATACGCAGTATTTT. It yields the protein CASSTSGATDTQYF.

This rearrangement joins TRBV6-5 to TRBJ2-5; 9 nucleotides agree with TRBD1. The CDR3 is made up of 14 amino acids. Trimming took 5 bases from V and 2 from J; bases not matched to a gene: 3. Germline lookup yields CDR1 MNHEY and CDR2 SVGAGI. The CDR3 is CASSQDRGQETQYF. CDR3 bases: TGTGCCAGCAGTCAGGACAGGGGTCAAGAGACCCAGTACTTC.

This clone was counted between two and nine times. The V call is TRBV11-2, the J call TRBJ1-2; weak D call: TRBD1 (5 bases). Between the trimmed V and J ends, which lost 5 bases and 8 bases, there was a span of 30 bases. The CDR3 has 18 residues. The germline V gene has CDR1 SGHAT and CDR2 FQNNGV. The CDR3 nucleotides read TGTGCCAGCAGCCCCCGGGGAGGCAGGGTGGACTCCCGGTCCGGCTACACCTTC. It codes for CASSPRGGRVDSRSGYTF.

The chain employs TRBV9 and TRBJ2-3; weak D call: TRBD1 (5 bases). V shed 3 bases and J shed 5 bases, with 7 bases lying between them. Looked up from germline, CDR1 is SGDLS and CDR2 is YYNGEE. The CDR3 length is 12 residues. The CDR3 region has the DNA TGTGCCAGCAGCGGGGGCTTAGATACGCAGTATTTT. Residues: CASSGGLDTQYF. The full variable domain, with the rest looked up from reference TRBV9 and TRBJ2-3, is DSGVTQTPKHLITATGQRVTLRCSPRSGDLSVYWYQQSLDQGLQFLIQYYNGEERAKGNILERFSAQQFPDLHSELNLSSLELGDSALYFCASSGGLDTQYFGPGTRLTVL.

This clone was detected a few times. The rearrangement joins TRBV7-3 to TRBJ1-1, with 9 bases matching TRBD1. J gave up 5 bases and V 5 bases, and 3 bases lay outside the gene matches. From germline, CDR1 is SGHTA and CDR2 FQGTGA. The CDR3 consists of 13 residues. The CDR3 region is CASSQTGGTEAFF. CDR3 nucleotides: TGTGCCAGCAGCCAGACAGGGGGTACTGAAGCTTTCTTT.

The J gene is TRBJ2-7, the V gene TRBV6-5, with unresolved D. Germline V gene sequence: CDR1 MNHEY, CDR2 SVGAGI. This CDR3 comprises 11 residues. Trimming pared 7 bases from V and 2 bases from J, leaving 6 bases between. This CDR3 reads CASKQTYEQYF. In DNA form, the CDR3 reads TGTGCCAGCAAGCAAACCTACGAGCAGTACTTC.

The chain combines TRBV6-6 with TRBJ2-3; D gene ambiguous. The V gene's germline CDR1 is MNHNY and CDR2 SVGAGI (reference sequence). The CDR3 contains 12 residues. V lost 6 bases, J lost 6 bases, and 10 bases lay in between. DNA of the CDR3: TGTGCCAGCAGCCCCGTGAGCGATACGCAGTATTTT. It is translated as CASSPVSDTQYF.

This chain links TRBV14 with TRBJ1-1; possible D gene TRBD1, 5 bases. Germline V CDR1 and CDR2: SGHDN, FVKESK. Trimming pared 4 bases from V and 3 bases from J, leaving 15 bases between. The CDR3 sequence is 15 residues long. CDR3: CASSPLGQGHTEAFF. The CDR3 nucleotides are TGTGCCAGCAGCCCCCTTGGGCAGGGCCACACTGAAGCTTTCTTT.